Here is one T cell receptor (beta chain) with its context. Its antigen is unidentified. The germline V gene has CDR1 SGDLS and CDR2 YYNGEE. The CDR3 sequence is 13 residues long. Trimming cost V 6 bases and J 5 bases, with 14 bases left between them. The data were obtained in a study of metastatic and nonmetastatic thyroid tumors. Study-level background: Repertoires of blood and of tissue (tumor or nodule) from malignant and benign thyroid patients were compared. Study-level results: Malignant thyroid tumors reportedly exceeded benign nodules significantly in TCR beta diversity, with the difference appearing in blood and tumor.

How the authors handled the data: Researchers built a distant-metastasis classifier for papillary thyroid cancer that drew on CDR3 differences across clinicopathological groups. MiXCR was used by TCRdb to re-call the PCR reads. These V and J calls derive from TCRdb rather than the authors' analysis. The profile shows around 30,000 clones, about a fifth of them singletons. None of the patients had undergone any treatment ahead of thyroid surgery. Sequencing input: tumor tissue. The rearrangement uses TRBV9 and TRBJ2-5; possible D gene TRBD1, 5 bases. This clonotype was obtained from a male donor with papillary thyroid cancer or a benign thyroid nodule (not recorded which). Some clones in this sample may be carry-over from other donors' samples. The CDR3 region is CASTPGRGETQYF. CDR3 nucleotide sequence: TGTGCCAGCACCCCGGGTAGGGGCGAGACCCAGTACTTC.